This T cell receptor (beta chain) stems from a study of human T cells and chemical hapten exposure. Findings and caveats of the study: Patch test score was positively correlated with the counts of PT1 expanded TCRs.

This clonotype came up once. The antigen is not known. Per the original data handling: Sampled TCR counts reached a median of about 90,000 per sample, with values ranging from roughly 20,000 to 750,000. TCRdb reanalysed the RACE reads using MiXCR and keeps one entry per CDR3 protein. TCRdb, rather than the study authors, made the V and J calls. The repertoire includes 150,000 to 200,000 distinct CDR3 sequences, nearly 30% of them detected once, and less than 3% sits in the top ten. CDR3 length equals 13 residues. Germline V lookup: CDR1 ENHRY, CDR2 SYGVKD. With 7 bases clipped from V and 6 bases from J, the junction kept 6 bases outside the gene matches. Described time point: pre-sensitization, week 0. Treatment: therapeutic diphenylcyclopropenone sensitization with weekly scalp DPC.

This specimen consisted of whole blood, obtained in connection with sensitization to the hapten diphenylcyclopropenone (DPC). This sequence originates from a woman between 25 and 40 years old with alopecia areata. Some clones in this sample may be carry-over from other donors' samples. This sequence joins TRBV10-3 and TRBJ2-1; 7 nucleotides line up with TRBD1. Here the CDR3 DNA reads TGTGCCATCACCGACGACAGGGTCAATGAGCAGTTCTTC. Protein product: CAITDDRVNEQFF.